The present entry profiles one T cell receptor (beta chain) with its context. This record comes from a study of blood T cell repertoires in COVID-19. Across the whole study: COVID-19 samples, acute and convalescent, were from the United States, Italy and Spain. Nucleic acid was either cDNA or gDNA, and it came from T cells, B-cell-depleted T cells, or PBMCs.

In the authors' workflow: For nucleated cells, counts were estimated from reference gene primer amplification. Clones were sequenced by immunoSEQ multiplex PCR, and TCRdb holds only the in-frame ones, with some missing. V and J calls and clone size follow that table, whereas D and trimming were derived from the DNA. The sample holds 55,000 to 75,000 clones, roughly 80% seen once. The sample consisted of peripheral blood. The source is a man at least 80 years old with active COVID-19.

CDR3 in DNA: TGTGCCAGCAGGCGTCCCGGGACTAGCGGGAGTCGGGAGCAGTTCTTC. Protein sequence: CASRRPGTSGSREQFF. The V call is TRBV13, the J call TRBJ2-1; 14 bases map to TRBD2. Germline values: CDR1 PRHDT, CDR2 FYEKMQ (reference sequence). Trimming at V came to 6 bases and at J to 10 bases, leaving 11 bases not matched to a gene. This CDR3 is built from 16 residues.